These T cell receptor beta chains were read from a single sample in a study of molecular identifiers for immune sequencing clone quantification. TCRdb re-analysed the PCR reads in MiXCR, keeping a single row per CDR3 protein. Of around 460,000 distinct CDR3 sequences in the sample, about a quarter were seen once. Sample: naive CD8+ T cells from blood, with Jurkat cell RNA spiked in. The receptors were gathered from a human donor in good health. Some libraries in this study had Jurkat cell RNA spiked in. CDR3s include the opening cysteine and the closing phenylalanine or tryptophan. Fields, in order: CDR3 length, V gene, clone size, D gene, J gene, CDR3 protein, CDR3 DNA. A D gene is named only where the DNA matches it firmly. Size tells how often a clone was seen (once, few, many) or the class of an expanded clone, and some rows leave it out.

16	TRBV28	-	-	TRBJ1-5	CASSPPRAPRDQPPHF	TGTGCCAGCAGCCCTCCCCGGGCCCCCCGAGATCAGCCCCCGCATTTT
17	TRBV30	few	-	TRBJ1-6	CAWSPPVRRSWNSPLHF	TGTGCCTGGAGTCCCCCCGTTAGGCGGTCGTGGAATTCACCCCTCCACTTT
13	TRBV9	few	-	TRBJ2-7	CASSAQRGYEQYF	TGTGCCAGCAGCGCCCAAAGGGGCTACGAGCAGTACTTC
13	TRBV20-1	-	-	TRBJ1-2	CSARWGMDYGYTF	TGCAGTGCTAGGTGGGGGATGGACTATGGCTACACCTTC
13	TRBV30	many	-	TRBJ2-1	CAWSVGVGNEQFF	TGTGCCTGGAGTGTCGGCGTAGGGAATGAGCAGTTCTTC
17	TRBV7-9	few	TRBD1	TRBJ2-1	CASSFSQWTGAGDEQFF	TGTGCCAGCAGCTTCTCCCAATGGACAGGGGCCGGGGATGAGCAGTTCTTC
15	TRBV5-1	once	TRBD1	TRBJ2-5	CASSFHDRVPETQYF	TGCGCCAGCAGCTTTCACGACAGGGTCCCGGAGACCCAGTACTTC
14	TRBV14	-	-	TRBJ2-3	CASSRGANTDTQYF	TGTGCCAGCAGCCGGGGGGCTAACACAGATACGCAGTATTTT
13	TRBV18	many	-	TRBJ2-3	CASSPPPTDTQYF	TGTGCCAGCTCACCACCCCCCACAGATACGCAGTATTTT
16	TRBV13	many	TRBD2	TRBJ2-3	CASSLGLREGLNTQYF	TGTGCCAGCAGCTTAGGCCTAAGGGAGGGCTTGAATACGCAGTATTTT
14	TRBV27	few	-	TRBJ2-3	CASSSLGLFDTQYF	TGTGCCAGCAGTTCTCTCGGTCTCTTTGATACGCAGTATTTT
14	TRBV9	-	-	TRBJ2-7	CASSVGGQLDEQYF	TGTGCCAGCAGCGTAGGAGGACAGCTCGACGAGCAGTACTTC
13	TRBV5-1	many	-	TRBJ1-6	CASSPRTNSPLHF	TGCGCCAGCAGCCCTCGAACGAATTCACCCCTCCACTTT
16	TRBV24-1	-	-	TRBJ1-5	CATSGGDLLGNQPQHF	TGTGCCACCAGTGGTGGGGACTTGCTGGGCAATCAGCCCCAGCATTTT
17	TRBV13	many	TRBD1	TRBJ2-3	CASSSLNRGLSTDTQYF	TGTGCCAGCAGTTCACTAAACAGGGGTCTAAGCACAGATACGCAGTATTTT
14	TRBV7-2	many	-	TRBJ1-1	CASRAGLFNAEAFF	TGTGCCAGCAGAGCAGGGCTTTTTAACGCTGAAGCTTTCTTT
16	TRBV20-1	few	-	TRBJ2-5	CSAREIKGRGQETQYF	TGCAGTGCTAGAGAAATAAAGGGGAGGGGGCAAGAGACCCAGTACTTC
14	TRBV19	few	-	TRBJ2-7	CASSIVPGAQEQYF	TGTGCCAGTAGTATAGTTCCGGGGGCGCAGGAGCAGTACTTC
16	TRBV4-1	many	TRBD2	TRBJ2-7	CASSQGLAGGHYEQYF	TGCGCCAGCAGCCAAGGGTTAGCGGGGGGCCACTACGAGCAGTACTTC
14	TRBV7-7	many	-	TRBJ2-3	CASSLGGARDTQYF	TGTGCTAGCAGCTTAGGCGGGGCGCGAGATACGCAGTATTTT
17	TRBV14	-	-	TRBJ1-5	CASSQDRAGPYNQPQHF	TGTGCCAGCAGCCAAGATCGGGCAGGCCCCTACAATCAGCCCCAGCATTTT
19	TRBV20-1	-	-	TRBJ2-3	CSARTKKPGRRFLEDTQYF	TGCAGTGCTAGAACTAAGAAACCGGGACGAAGGTTCTTAGAGGACACGCAGTATTTT
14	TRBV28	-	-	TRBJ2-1	CASSFQSSYNEQFF	TGTGCCAGCAGTTTCCAGAGCTCCTACAATGAGCAGTTCTTC
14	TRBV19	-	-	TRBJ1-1	CASSERDENTEAFF	TGTGCCAGTTCCGAGCGGGACGAGAACACTGAAGCTTTCTTT
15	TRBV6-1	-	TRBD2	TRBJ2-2	CASSEGTSVPGELFF	TGTGCCAGCAGTGAAGGGACTAGCGTCCCCGGGGAGCTGTTTTTT
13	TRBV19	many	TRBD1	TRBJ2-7	CASSPGTGYEQYF	TGTGCCAGCAGCCCGGGGACAGGATACGAGCAGTACTTC
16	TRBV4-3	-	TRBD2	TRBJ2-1	CASSQDFLAGNNEQFF	TGCGCCAGCAGCCAAGATTTCCTAGCGGGGAACAATGAGCAGTTCTTC
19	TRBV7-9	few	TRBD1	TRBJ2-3	CASSSLERQGALFTDTQYF	TGTGCCAGCAGCTCCCTAGAGCGACAGGGGGCGCTTTTTACAGATACGCAGTATTTT
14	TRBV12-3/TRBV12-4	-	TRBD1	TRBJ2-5	CASSPNTGAETQYF	TGTGCCAGCAGCCCAAATACAGGGGCGGAGACCCAGTACTTC
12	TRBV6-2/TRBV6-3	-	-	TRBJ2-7	CASSYGLLAKYF	TGTGCCAGCAGTTACGGGTTGCTAGCGAAGTACTTC
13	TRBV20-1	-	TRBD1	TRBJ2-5	CSADREDQETQYF	TGCAGTGCGGACAGGGAGGACCAAGAGACCCAGTACTTC
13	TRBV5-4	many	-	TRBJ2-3	CASGGQSTDTQYF	TGTGCCAGCGGGGGCCAAAGCACAGATACGCAGTATTTT
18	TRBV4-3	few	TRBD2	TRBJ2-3	CASSQGLAGSSSTDTQYF	TGCGCCAGCAGCCAGGGACTAGCGGGAAGCTCTAGCACAGATACGCAGTATTTT
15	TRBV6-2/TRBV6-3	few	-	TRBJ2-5	CASSSHAPSGETQYF	TGTGCCAGCAGCTCCCATGCCCCGTCTGGGGAGACCCAGTACTTC
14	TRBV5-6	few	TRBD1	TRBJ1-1	CASSYRQGGGEAFF	TGTGCCAGCAGCTATCGACAGGGGGGGGGTGAAGCTTTCTTT
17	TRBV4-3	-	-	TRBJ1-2	CASSQDYGPGFGSGYTF	TGCGCCAGCAGCCAAGATTACGGGCCGGGATTTGGCTCTGGCTACACCTTC
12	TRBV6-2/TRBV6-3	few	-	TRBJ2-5	CASSIGAETQYF	TGTGCCAGCTCAATTGGGGCAGAGACCCAGTACTTC
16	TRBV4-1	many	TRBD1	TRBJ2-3	CASSQGGQGSTDTQYF	TGCGCCAGCAGCCAAGGGGGACAGGGGTCCACAGATACGCAGTATTTT
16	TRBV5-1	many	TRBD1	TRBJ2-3	CASSFLWDRTTDTQYF	TGCGCCAGCAGCTTCTTATGGGACAGGACCACAGATACGCAGTATTTT